This TCR beta chain derives from a study of cytomegalovirus exposure and HLA in healthy donors. CDR1 and CDR2 from the germline V gene are MNHNY and SVGAGI (reference sequence). Trimming took 6 bases from V and 5 from J; bases not matched to a gene: 7. The CDR3 loop spans 15 amino acids. The PCR had 60 Vbeta and 13 Jbeta primers. TCRdb's table, derived via immunoSEQ multiplex PCR, lists solely in-frame clones and lacks some. The data show some 160,000 clones, roughly 81% seen once. The sample comprised PBMCs. This chain joins TRBV6-6 and TRBJ2-2; 9 bases map to TRBD1. This receptor was taken from a man aged 25 to 40 in good health and CMV-seropositive. CDR3 DNA sequence: TGTGCCAGCAGACGGACAGGGGATAGAACCGGGGAGCTGTTTTTT. This codes for CASRRTGDRTGELFF.